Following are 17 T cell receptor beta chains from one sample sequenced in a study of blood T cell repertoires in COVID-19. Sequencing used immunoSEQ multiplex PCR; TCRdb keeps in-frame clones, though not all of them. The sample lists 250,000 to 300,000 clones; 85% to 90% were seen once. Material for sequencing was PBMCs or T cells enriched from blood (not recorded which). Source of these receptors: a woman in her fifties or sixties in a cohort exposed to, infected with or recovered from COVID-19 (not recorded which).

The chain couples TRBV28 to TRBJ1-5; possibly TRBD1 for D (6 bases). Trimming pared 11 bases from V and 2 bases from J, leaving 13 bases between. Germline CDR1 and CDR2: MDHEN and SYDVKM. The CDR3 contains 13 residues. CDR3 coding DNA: TGTGCCGGGGGCAGGGTCGGCAATCAGCCCCAGCATTTT. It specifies CAGGRVGNQPQHF.

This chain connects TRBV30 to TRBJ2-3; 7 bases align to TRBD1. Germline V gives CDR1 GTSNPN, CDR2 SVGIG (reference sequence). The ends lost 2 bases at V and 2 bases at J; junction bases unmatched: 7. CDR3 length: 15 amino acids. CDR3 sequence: CAWSRRTGSTDTQYF. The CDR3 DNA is TGTGCCTGGAGTCGCCGGACAGGATCCACAGATACGCAGTATTTT.

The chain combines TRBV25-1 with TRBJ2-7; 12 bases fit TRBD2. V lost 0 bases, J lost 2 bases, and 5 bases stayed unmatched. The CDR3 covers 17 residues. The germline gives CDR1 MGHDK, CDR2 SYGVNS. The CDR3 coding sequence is TGTGCCAGCAGTGAATACGGGACTAGCGGGCCGACCTACGAGCAGTACTTC. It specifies CASSEYGTSGPTYEQYF.

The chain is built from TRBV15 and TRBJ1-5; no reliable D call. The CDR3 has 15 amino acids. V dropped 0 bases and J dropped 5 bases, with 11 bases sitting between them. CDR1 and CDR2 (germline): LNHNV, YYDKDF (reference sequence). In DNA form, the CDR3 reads TGTGCCACCAGCAGAGATTCCAGGTTGGATCAGCCCCAGCATTTT. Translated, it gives CATSRDSRLDQPQHF.

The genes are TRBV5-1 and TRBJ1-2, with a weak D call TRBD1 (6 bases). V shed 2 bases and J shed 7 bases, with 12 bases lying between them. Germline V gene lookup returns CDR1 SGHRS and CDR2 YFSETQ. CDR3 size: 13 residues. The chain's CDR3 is CASSFGGPSGYTF. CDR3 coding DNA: TGCGCCAGCAGCTTTGGGGGCCCCTCTGGCTACACCTTC.

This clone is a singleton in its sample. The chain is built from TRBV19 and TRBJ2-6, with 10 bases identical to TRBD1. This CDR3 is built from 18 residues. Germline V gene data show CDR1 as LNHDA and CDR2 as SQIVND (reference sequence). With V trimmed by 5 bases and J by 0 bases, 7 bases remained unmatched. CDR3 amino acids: CASSSGTGAFSGANVLTF. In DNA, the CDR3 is TGTGCCAGTAGTTCCGGGACAGGGGCCTTCTCTGGGGCCAACGTCCTGACTTTC.

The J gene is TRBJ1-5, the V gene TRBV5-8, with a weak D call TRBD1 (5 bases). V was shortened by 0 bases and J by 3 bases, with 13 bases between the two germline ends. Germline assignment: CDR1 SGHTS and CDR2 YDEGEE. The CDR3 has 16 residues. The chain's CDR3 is CASSLGKGVDNQPQHF. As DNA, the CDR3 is TGTGCCAGCAGCTTGGGCAAAGGGGTGGACAATCAGCCCCAGCATTTT.

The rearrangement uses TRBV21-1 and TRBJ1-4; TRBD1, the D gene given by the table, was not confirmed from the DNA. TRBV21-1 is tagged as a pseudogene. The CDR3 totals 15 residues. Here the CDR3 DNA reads TGTGCCAGCAGCAAAGGGACAGGGTTGAATGAAAAACTGTTTTTT. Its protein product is CASSKGTGLNEKLFF.

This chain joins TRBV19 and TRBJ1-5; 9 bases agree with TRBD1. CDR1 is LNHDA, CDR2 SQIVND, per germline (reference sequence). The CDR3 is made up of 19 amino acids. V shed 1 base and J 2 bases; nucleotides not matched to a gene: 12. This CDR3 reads CASSIGRDRVTMGNQPQHF. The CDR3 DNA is TGTGCCAGTAGTATAGGCCGGGACAGGGTCACCATGGGCAATCAGCCCCAGCATTTT.

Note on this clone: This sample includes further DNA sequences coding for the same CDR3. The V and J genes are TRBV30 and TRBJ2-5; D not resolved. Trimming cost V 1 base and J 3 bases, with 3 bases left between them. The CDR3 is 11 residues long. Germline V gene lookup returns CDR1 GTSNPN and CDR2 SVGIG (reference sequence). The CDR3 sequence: CAWSAKETQYF. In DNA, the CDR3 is TGTGCCTGGAGTGCAAAAGAGACCCAGTACTTC.

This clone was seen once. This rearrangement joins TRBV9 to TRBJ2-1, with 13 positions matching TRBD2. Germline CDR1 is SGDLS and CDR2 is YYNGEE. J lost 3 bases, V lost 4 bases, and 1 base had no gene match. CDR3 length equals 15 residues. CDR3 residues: CASSRTSGSYNEQFF. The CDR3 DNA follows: TGTGCCAGCAGCCGGACTAGCGGGAGCTACAATGAGCAGTTCTTC.

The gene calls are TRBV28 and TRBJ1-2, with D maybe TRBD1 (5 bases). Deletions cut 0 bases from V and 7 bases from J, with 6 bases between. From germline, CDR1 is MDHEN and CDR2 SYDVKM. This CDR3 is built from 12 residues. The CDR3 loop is CASSLWGGGYTF. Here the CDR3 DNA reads TGTGCCAGCAGTTTATGGGGGGGTGGCTACACCTTC.

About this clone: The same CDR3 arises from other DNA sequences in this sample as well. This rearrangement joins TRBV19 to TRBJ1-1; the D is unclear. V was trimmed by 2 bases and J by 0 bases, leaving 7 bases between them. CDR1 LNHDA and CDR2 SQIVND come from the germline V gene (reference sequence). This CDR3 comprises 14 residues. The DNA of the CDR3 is TGTGCCAGTAGTATAAGAGGGTTGAACACTGAAGCTTTCTTT. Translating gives CASSIRGLNTEAFF.

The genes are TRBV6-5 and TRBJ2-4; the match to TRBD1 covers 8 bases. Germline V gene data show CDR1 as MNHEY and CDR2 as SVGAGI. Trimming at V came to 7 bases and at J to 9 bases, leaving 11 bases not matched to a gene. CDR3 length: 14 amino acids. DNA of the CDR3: TGTGCCAGCACAGAGACAGGGGCGGGTAGCATTCAGTACTTC. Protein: CASTETGAGSIQYF.

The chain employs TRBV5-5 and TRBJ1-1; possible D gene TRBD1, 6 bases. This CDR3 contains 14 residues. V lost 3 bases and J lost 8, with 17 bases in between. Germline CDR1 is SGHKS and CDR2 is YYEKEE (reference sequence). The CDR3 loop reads CASSSGVLGEEAFF. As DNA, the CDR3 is TGTGCCAGCAGCTCAGGGGTTTTGGGGGAAGAAGCTTTCTTT. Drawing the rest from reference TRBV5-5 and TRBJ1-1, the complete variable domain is DAGVTQSPTHLIKTRGQQVTLRCSPISGHKSVSWYQQVLGQGPQFIFQYYEKEERGRGNFPDRFSARQFPNYSSELNVNALLLGDSALYLCASSSGVLGEEAFFGQGTRLTVV.

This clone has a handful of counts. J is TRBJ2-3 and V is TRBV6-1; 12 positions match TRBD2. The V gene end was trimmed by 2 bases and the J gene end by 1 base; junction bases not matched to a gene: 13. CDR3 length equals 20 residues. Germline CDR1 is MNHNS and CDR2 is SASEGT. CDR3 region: CASSERLAGVTQLRTDTQYF. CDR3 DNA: TGTGCCAGCAGTGAAAGACTAGCGGGAGTTACCCAACTACGCACAGATACGCAGTATTTT.

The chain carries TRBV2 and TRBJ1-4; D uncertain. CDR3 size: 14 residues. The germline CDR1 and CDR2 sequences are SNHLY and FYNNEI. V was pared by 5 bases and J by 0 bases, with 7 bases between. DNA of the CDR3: TGTGCCAGCAGTACGAGAGCAACTAATGAAAAACTGTTTTTT. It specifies CASSTRATNEKLFF.